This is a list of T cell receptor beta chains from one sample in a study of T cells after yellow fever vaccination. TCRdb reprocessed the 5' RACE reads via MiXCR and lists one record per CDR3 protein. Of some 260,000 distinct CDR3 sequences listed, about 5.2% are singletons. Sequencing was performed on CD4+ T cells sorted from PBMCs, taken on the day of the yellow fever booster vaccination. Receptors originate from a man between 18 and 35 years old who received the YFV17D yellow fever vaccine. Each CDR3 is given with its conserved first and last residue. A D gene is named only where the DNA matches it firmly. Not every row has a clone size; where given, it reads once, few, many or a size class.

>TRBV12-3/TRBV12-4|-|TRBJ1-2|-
CASSFKRGNYGYTF
TGTGCCAGCAGTTTCAAGAGGGGTAACTATGGCTACACCTTC
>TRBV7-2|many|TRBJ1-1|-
CASSTDMNTEAFF
TGTGCCAGCAGCACGGACATGAACACTGAAGCTTTCTTT
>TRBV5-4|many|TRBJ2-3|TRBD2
CASSIRTSSTDTQYF
TGTGCCAGCAGCATTCGGACTAGCAGCACAGATACGCAGTATTTT
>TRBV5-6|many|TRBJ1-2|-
CASSLGPGYGYTF
TGTGCCAGCAGCTTGGGTCCGGGCTATGGCTACACCTTC
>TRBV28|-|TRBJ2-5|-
CASGSGALETQYF
TGTGCCAGCGGATCTGGCGCCTTAGAGACCCAGTACTTC
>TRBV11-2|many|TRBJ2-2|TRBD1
CASSLAGRGLTGELFF
TGTGCCAGCAGCTTAGCCGGCAGGGGGCTGACCGGGGAGCTGTTTTTT
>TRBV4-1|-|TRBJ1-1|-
CASSQPTANTEAFF
TGCGCCAGCAGCCAACCGACTGCGAACACTGAAGCTTTCTTT
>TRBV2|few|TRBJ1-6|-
CASSEAAGAYNSPLHF
TGTGCCAGCAGTGAAGCGGCAGGGGCATATAATTCACCCCTCCACTTT
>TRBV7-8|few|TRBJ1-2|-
CASSLALTPSGYTF
TGTGCCAGCAGCTTAGCGCTCACCCCGAGCGGCTACACCTTC
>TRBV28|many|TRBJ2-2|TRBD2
CASSLRLAGTGELFF
TGTGCCAGCAGTTTGCGGCTAGCGGGGACCGGGGAGCTGTTTTTT
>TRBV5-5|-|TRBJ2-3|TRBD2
CASSFSGGATNTDTQYF
TGTGCCAGCAGCTTCAGCGGGGGGGCGACAAACACAGATACGCAGTATTTT
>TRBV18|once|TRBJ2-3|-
CASSPPWGSTDTQYF
TGTGCCAGCTCACCACCGTGGGGTAGCACAGATACGCAGTATTTT
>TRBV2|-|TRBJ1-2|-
CASVTGTPAYGYTF
TGTGCCAGCGTTACCGGGACACCCGCCTATGGCTACACCTTC
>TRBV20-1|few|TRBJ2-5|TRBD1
CSARSRDRDRGETQYF
TGCAGTGCCCGCTCCAGAGACCGGGACAGGGGTGAGACCCAGTACTTC
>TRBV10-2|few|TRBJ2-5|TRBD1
CASSFHRGETQYF
TGCGCCAGCAGTTTTCACAGGGGAGAGACCCAGTACTTC
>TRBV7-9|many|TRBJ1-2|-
CASSLERGGNYGYTF
TGTGCCAGCAGCTTAGAAAGGGGAGGAAACTATGGCTACACCTTC
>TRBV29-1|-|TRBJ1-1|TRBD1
CSVEDPPFGTVPAFF
TGCAGCGTTGAAGATCCCCCGTTCGGGACAGTTCCAGCTTTCTTT
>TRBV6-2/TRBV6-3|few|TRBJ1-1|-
CASSYGQINTEAFF
TGTGCCAGCAGTTACGGGCAGATTAACACTGAAGCTTTCTTT
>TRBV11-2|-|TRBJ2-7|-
CASSGRVTPDAVPKGQYF
TGTGCCAGCAGCGGCCGAGTCACCCCCGACGCCGTACCAAAGGGGCAGTACTTC
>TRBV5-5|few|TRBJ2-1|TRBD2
CASSMRLAGGSSYNEQFF
TGTGCCAGCAGCATGCGACTAGCGGGGGGGAGCTCCTACAATGAGCAGTTCTTC
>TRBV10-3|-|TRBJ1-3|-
CAISLRGSGNTIYF
TGTGCCATCAGCCTCAGGGGATCTGGAAACACCATATATTTT
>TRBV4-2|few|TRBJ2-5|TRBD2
CASSHDRTSIKGVETQYF
TGTGCCAGCAGCCATGATCGGACTAGCATAAAAGGCGTAGAGACCCAGTACTTC
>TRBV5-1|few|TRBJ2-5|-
CASSLVARKETQYF
TGCGCCAGCAGCTTGGTGGCTAGGAAAGAGACCCAGTACTTC
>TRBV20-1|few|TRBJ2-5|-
CSARRQGGETQYF
TGCAGTGCTAGACGTCAGGGAGGAGAGACCCAGTACTTC
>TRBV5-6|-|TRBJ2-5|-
CASRRRDSETQYF
TGTGCCAGCAGAAGGCGGGACTCGGAGACCCAGTACTTC
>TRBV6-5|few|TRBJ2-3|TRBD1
CASSYSSNRGEDTQYF
TGTGCCAGCAGTTACTCGAGTAACAGGGGTGAAGATACGCAGTATTTT
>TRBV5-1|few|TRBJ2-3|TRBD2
CASSWTSGADTQYF
TGCGCCAGCAGCTGGACTAGCGGGGCAGATACGCAGTATTTT
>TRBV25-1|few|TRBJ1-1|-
CASSTQTTGGTEAFF
TGTGCCAGCAGTACCCAGACGACAGGTGGGACTGAAGCTTTCTTT
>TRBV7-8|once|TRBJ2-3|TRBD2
CASSLALTAGDVNF
TGTGCCAGCAGCTTAGCGCTTACAGCGGGGGACGTGAATTTT
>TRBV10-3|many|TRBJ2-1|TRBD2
CAIRSASGVPYNEQFF
TGTGCCATCAGGTCGGCTAGCGGGGTCCCCTACAATGAGCAGTTCTTC
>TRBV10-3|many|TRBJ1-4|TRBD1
CAISAGTGINEKLFF
TGTGCCATCAGCGCAGGGACAGGCATTAATGAAAAACTGTTTTTT
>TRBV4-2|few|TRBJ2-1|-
CASSQSQSDEQFF
TGTGCCAGCAGCCAATCACAGTCGGATGAGCAGTTCTTC
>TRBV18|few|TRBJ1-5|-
CASSLLEVLGNQPQHF
TGTGCCAGCTCACTATTGGAGGTTCTGGGCAATCAGCCCCAGCATTTT
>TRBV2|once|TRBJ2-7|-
CASSGTPTYEQYF
TGTGCCAGCAGTGGGACACCCACCTACGAGCAGTACTTC
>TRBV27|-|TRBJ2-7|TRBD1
CASSPRQGSYEQYF
TGTGCCAGCAGTCCCCGACAGGGTTCCTACGAGCAGTACTTC
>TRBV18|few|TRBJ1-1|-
CASSPSGRSNTEAFF
TGTGCCAGCTCACCATCGGGACGGTCGAACACTGAAGCTTTCTTT
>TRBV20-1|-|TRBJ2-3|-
CSAREGGDTQYF
TGCAGTGCTAGAGAGGGAGGAGATACGCAGTATTTT
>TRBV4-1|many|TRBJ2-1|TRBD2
CASSHPGGGARQFF
TGCGCCAGCAGCCACCCGGGCGGGGGGGCCAGGCAGTTCTTC
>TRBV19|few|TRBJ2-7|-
CASSKSPGFSYEQYF
TGTGCCAGTAGTAAGTCTCCGGGGTTCTCCTACGAGCAGTACTTC
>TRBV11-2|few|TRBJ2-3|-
CASSFLEGGTDTQYF
TGTGCCAGCAGCTTTTTAGAGGGGGGCACAGATACGCAGTATTTT
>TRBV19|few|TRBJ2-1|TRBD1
CASSIDSRSDRGTYNEQFF
TGTGCCAGTAGTATAGACTCACGTTCGGACAGGGGCACCTACAATGAGCAGTTCTTC
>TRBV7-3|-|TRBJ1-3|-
CASSLLGENTIYF
TGTGCCAGCAGCTTACTTGGAGAAAACACCATATATTTT
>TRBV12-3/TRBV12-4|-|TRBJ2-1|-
CASSFSAGSSYNEQFF
TGTGCCAGCAGTTTTTCAGCCGGCTCTTCCTACAATGAGCAGTTCTTC
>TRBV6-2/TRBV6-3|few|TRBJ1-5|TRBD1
CASSRRTGTGMNQPQHF
TGTGCCAGCAGTAGGAGGACTGGGACAGGGATGAATCAGCCCCAGCATTTT
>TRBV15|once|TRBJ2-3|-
CATSRDRLQADTQYF
TGTGCCACCAGCAGAGATCGTCTCCAGGCGGATACGCAGTATTTT
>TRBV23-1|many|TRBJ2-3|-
CASITGSSTDTQYF
TGCGCCAGCATTACAGGGTCGAGCACAGATACGCAGTATTTT
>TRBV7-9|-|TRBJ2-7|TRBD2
CASSLVLGGDYSNEQYF
TGTGCCAGCAGCTTGGTTCTTGGAGGGGACTACTCCAACGAGCAGTACTTC
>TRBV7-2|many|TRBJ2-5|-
CASSPLQETQYF
TGTGCCAGCAGCCCTCTTCAGGAGACCCAGTACTTC
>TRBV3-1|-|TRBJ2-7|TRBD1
CASSQVPGQGREQYF
TGTGCCAGCAGCCAAGTCCCCGGACAGGGGCGGGAGCAGTACTTC
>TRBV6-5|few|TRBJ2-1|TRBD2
CASSYSRAGGHEQFF
TGTGCCAGCAGTTACTCGAGGGCGGGGGGACATGAGCAGTTCTTC
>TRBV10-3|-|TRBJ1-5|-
CAISESVYSNQPQHF
TGTGCCATCAGTGAGTCGGTATATAGCAATCAGCCCCAGCATTTT
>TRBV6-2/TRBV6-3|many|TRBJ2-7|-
CASTQVGSYEQYF
TGTGCCAGCACCCAGGTGGGCAGCTACGAGCAGTACTTC
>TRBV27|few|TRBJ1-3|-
CASRLSSGNTIYF
TGTGCCAGCAGGTTAAGTTCTGGAAACACCATATATTTT
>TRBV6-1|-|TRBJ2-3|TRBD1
CASSEAGQGDKDTQYF
TGTGCCAGCAGTGAAGCGGGACAGGGGGATAAAGATACGCAGTATTTT
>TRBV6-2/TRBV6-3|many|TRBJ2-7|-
CASSLYSYEQYF
TGTGCCAGCAGTCTGTACAGCTACGAGCAGTACTTC